This TCR beta chain was sequenced in a study of blood T cell repertoires in COVID-19. V gave up 4 bases and J gave up 4 bases, with 13 bases separating them. This CDR3 is built from 14 residues. Looked up from germline, CDR1 is MDHEN and CDR2 is SYDVKM. As processed by the authors: It was from reference gene primer amplification that nucleated cell counts were estimated. Profiled with immunoSEQ multiplex PCR; TCRdb holds only in-frame clones, not every one. For V, J and clone size, that table is used; D and trimming come from the DNA. The table lists 110,000 to 150,000 clones, approximately 86% of them singletons.

This chain links TRBV28 with TRBJ1-1; D is possibly TRBD1 (6 bases). Sequenced material: peripheral blood. The source of this sequence is a human donor in a cohort sampled during active COVID-19. CDR3: CASSSGTSGTEAFF. DNA of the CDR3: TGTGCCAGCAGTTCCGGGACATCAGGCACTGAAGCTTTCTTT.